The rows below give T cell receptor beta chains drawn from one sample of a study of Tregs in tolerant kidney transplant recipients. The method was immunoSEQ multiplex PCR; TCRdb's version includes in-frame clones alone and lacks a portion of them. The data show 75,000 to 100,000 clones, 93% seen once. The starting material was CD4+ T cells from blood (PBMCs), obtained 12 months after the transplant. The receptors were gathered from a human patient who received a combined kidney and bone marrow transplant. The graft donor may have given rise to some T cells. Each CDR3 is given with its conserved first and last residue. D genes are given only for firm matches. Where a row states a size, it is once, few, many or the class of an expanded clone; other rows omit it.

TRBJ2-3 | NA | TRBV9 | NA | TGTGCCAGCAGCGTCTCCTGGACTGTCACAGATACGCAGTATTTT | CASSVSWTVTDTQYF
TRBJ2-7 | TRBD1 | TRBV7-2 | NA | TGTGCCAGCAGCAAGACAGGGTCCGAGCAGTACTTC | CASSKTGSEQYF
TRBJ1-5 | TRBD1 | TRBV6-5 | NA | TGTGCCAGCAGAAGGGACAGAAATCAGCCCCAGCATTTT | CASRRDRNQPQHF
TRBJ2-5 | NA | TRBV28 | NA | TGTGCCAGCAGTTTTCTAGCCCGGGTAGCGCGCCTCCAAGAGACCCAGTACTTC | CASSFLARVARLQETQYF
TRBJ1-3 | NA | TRBV5-1 | NA | TGCGCCAGCGCAGCGGCCGGGCCCTCTGGAAACACCATATATTTT | CASAAAGPSGNTIYF
TRBJ1-2 | TRBD1 | TRBV7-2 | NA | TGTGCCAGCAGCTTAAGGCAGGGGGGAAACTATGGCTACACCTTC | CASSLRQGGNYGYTF
TRBJ2-5 | NA | TRBV4-3 | NA | TGCGCCAGCAGCCGACACAGGGATGTTGGCGAGACCCAGTACTTC | CASSRHRDVGETQYF
TRBJ1-6 | NA | TRBV5-6 | once | TGTGCCAGCAGCTTGTATTGGGGGCAAAATTCACCCCTCCACTTT | CASSLYWGQNSPLHF
TRBJ2-1 | NA | TRBV2 | NA | TGTGCCAGCAGTGAACAGGGTTACAATGAGCAGTTCTTC | CASSEQGYNEQFF
TRBJ2-7 | NA | TRBV7-3 | NA | TGTGCCAGCAGCTTAATGGAGGGGCCCTACGAGCAGTACTTC | CASSLMEGPYEQYF
TRBJ2-7 | NA | TRBV11-3 | NA | TGTGCCAGCAGCTTAAATTGGGCAGGCGCTATCGACGAGCAGTACTTC | CASSLNWAGAIDEQYF
TRBJ1-4 | NA | TRBV6-5 | NA | TGTGCCAGCAGTTACAGCAGGATTGGTGGTGAAAAACTGTTTTTT | CASSYSRIGGEKLFF
TRBJ1-4 | NA | TRBV11-2 | NA | TGTGCCAGCAGCTCCGGGGGGGGACAAGGGGAAAAACTGTTTTTT | CASSSGGGQGEKLFF
TRBJ2-2 | NA | TRBV6-5 | once | TGTGCCAGCAGACGGACCGAGGGGGCCGGGGAGCTGTTTTTT | CASRRTEGAGELFF
TRBJ1-4 | NA | TRBV6-5 | NA | TGTGCCAGCAGGGACAGAGCAACTAATGAAAAACTGTTTTTT | CASRDRATNEKLFF
TRBJ2-2 | TRBD1 | TRBV11-1 | NA | TGTGCCAGCAGCCACGACAGGGCTAACACCGGGGAGCTGTTTTTT | CASSHDRANTGELFF
TRBJ2-5 | TRBD1 | TRBV6-1 | NA | TGTGCCAGCAGTCGGACAGGGAAGGTAGAGACCCAGTACTTC | CASSRTGKVETQYF
TRBJ1-6 | NA | TRBV7-3 | NA | TGTGCCAGCAGCTTAGAGGGCTTTAATTCACCCCTCCACTTT | CASSLEGFNSPLHF